The T cell receptor beta chain described here comes from a study of HIV-infected patients and healthy controls. Study-level results: With just sixteen HIV-infected individuals processed, the findings' generality was considered strongly limited.

Alpha and beta constant-region primers primed reverse transcription of approximately 460 ng RNA. Using multiplexing indices, alpha and beta chain libraries were generated apart by chain-specific third strand synthesis. TCRdb itself ran the 5' RACE reads through MiXCR, one entry per CDR3 protein. In the table there are some 20,000 distinct CDR3 sequences, 9% to 15% of which are singletons. This clonotype was observed at least ten times. The antigen is not known. This CDR3 contains 12 residues. The V gene lost 3 bases and the J gene lost 13 bases, with 12 bases spanning the gap. Germline V gene data show CDR1 as MNHEY and CDR2 as SVGEGT. All unsorted peripheral T cells were captured because whole blood was used without fractionation. Roughly 11 uninfected healthy donors were sampled as controls, four sampled twice approximately 13 weeks apart.

What was sequenced was blood. V gene TRBV6-2 or TRBV6-3 combines with J gene TRBJ2-2; D unclear. This sequence was found in an adult in good health. For the CDR3, the DNA is TGTGCCAGCAGTTATATTAGATCGAGGCTGTTTTTT. This translates into CASSYIRSRLFF.